A selection of T cell receptor beta chains follows, all from one sample in a study of cytomegalovirus exposure and HLA in healthy donors. Clones were read by immunoSEQ multiplex PCR, and TCRdb kept only the in-frame ones, dropping some. The sample holds more than 110,000 clones, 73% seen once. Specimen: PBMCs. These receptors all stem from a woman aged 40 to 55 in good health and CMV-seronegative. The CDR3 runs from the conserved cysteine through the conserved F or W. The D gene is left open where the match is weak. Not all rows give a size; the values are once, few, many and, for expanded clones, a class.

d_gene	v_gene	abundance	j_gene	CDR3nt	CDR3aa
-	TRBV2	-	TRBJ2-5	TGTGCCAGCAGTGGGAACACAGGGCAGACCCAGTACTTC	CASSGNTGQTQYF
TRBD1	TRBV7-9	-	TRBJ1-2	TGTGCCAGCAGCTTAGTTCAGGGGGCGCAGGATGGCTACACCTTC	CASSLVQGAQDGYTF
-	TRBV25-1	-	TRBJ1-2	TGTGCCAGCAGTGGAGGGAACTATGGCTACACCTTC	CASSGGNYGYTF
TRBD2	TRBV7-9	-	TRBJ2-2	TGTGCCAGCAGCTTAGGTACAGCGGGACTCACCGGGGAGCTGTTTTTT	CASSLGTAGLTGELFF
-	TRBV2	few	TRBJ1-2	TGTGCCAGCAGTGAGCGGCGTCTATTAGGCCATGGCTACACCTTC	CASSERRLLGHGYTF
-	TRBV12-5	-	TRBJ2-2	TGTGCTAGTGGTTTGTCCGGGACACTCCCCGGGGAGCTGTTTTTT	CASGLSGTLPGELFF
TRBD2	TRBV11-2	-	TRBJ2-1	TGTGCCAGCAGTCCCACCGGGACTAGGGAGTTCTTC	CASSPTGTREFF
-	TRBV6-6	-	TRBJ1-3	TGTGCCAGCGCGGGGAATACAAACACCATATATTTT	CASAGNTNTIYF
-	TRBV7-6	-	TRBJ1-5	TGTGCCAGCAGCTCCAGGGGTAATCAGCCCCAGCATTTT	CASSSRGNQPQHF
TRBD1	TRBV15	once	TRBJ1-1	TGTGCCACCAGCCCGCGGACAGGCGCCCTGAACACTGAAGCTTTCTTT	CATSPRTGALNTEAFF
TRBD1	TRBV5-1	-	TRBJ1-5	TGCGCCAGCAGCTTAGAGACAGGGGGCAATCAGCCCCAGCATTTT	CASSLETGGNQPQHF
TRBD1	TRBV6-5	-	TRBJ1-1	TGTGCCAGCGGACAGGGATCTGGCACTGAAGCTTTCTTT	CASGQGSGTEAFF
-	TRBV6-4	-	TRBJ2-2	TGTGCCAGCAGTCCAACACGTAACACCGGGGAGCTGTTTTTT	CASSPTRNTGELFF
TRBD2	TRBV2	-	TRBJ2-2	TGTGCCAGCAGTGAATTCGGGGGGTCGAACACCGGGGAGCTGTTTTTT	CASSEFGGSNTGELFF
TRBD1	TRBV27	-	TRBJ1-5	TGTGCCAGCAGTTTAAGTCGACAGGGGAATCAGCCCCAGCATTTT	CASSLSRQGNQPQHF
-	TRBV2	-	TRBJ1-2	TGTGCCAGCACCAACAGGGATGGCTACACCTTC	CASTNRDGYTF
TRBD1	TRBV5-1	-	TRBJ2-7	TGCGCCAGCAGCATCGGACAGGGGAGCTACAACGAGCAGTACTTC	CASSIGQGSYNEQYF
-	TRBV5-6	-	TRBJ1-6	TGTGCCAGCAGCTTGGCTTGGGACACCGACTATAATTCACCCCTCCACTTT	CASSLAWDTDYNSPLHF
TRBD2	TRBV7-3	-	TRBJ2-2	TGTGCCAGCAGCTTAGCTCCGGGCGGGGGGGCCACCACCGGGGAGCTGTTTTTT	CASSLAPGGGATTGELFF
-	TRBV4-3	few	TRBJ1-1	TGCGCCAGCAGCCCCGGCGGCCTGAGCACTGAAGCTTTCTTT	CASSPGGLSTEAFF
-	TRBV5-1	-	TRBJ1-4	TGCGCCAGCACCTTTTTCTCAACTAATGAAAAACTGTTTTTT	CASTFFSTNEKLFF
TRBD1	TRBV7-9	-	TRBJ2-3	TGTGCCAGCAGCCCAACACAGGGGCGCGACACAGATACGCAGTATTTT	CASSPTQGRDTDTQYF
-	TRBV6-5	-	TRBJ2-5	TGTGCCAGCAGTTACCGGGGGACGGGGCGTGAGACCCAGTACTTC	CASSYRGTGRETQYF
TRBD1	TRBV6-1	few	TRBJ1-4	TGTGCCAGCAGTGAATTTAGGACAGGGCGAGAAAAACTGTTTTTT	CASSEFRTGREKLFF
TRBD2	TRBV28	-	TRBJ2-1	TGTGCCAGCAGTTTATTAAAAAGCGGGGGGGCCGGGTATAATGAGCAGTTCTTC	CASSLLKSGGAGYNEQFF
-	TRBV27	-	TRBJ2-2	TGTGCCAGCAGTTTCTCCTTTAGGGGAACCGGGGAGCTGTTTTTT	CASSFSFRGTGELFF
-	TRBV21-1	-	TRBJ2-7	TGTGCCAGCAGCAAACGTCACACGTGTTACGAGCAGTACTTC	CASSKRHTCYEQYF
-	TRBV5-1	-	TRBJ1-5	TGCGCCAGCAGCTTGCAGTACAATCAGCCCCAGCATTTT	CASSLQYNQPQHF
-	TRBV4-1	-	TRBJ2-5	TGCGCCAGCAGCCCCGTCTGGGGGGGGCGAGAGACCCAGTACTTC	CASSPVWGGRETQYF
-	TRBV27	once	TRBJ2-1	TGTGCCAGCAGCCAGGACAAGGGGACCTACAATGAGCAGTTCTTC	CASSQDKGTYNEQFF
TRBD1	TRBV5-1	-	TRBJ1-1	TGCGCCAGCAGCTTGGAGCCGGGCAGGGGGACTGAAGCTTTCTTT	CASSLEPGRGTEAFF
TRBD1	TRBV6-6	-	TRBJ1-2	TGTGCCAGCAGTTCAACAGGGGGCGTTCAAGGCTACACCTTC	CASSSTGGVQGYTF
-	TRBV28	-	TRBJ1-2	TGTGCCAGTAAAAAGCAGGGATCTAACTATGGCTACACCTTC	CASKKQGSNYGYTF
-	TRBV6-6	-	TRBJ1-5	TGTGCCAGCAGAGCGGACCTTAGCAATCAGCCCCAGCATTTT	CASRADLSNQPQHF
TRBD2	TRBV19	once	TRBJ2-1	TGTGCCAGTAGTCCCACACTAGCGGGGGGGACCAATGAGCAGTTCTTC	CASSPTLAGGTNEQFF
-	TRBV27	-	TRBJ1-1	TGTGCCAGCAGTTTCGTGCTCGGGAACACTGAAGCTTTCTTT	CASSFVLGNTEAFF
TRBD1	TRBV6-1	-	TRBJ2-1	TGTGCCAGCAGTGAAGGAGGGGACAGGCCGTTCTTC	CASSEGGDRPFF
TRBD1	TRBV4-1	few	TRBJ1-1	TGCGCCAGCAGCCAAGTATGGACAGGGGACACTGAAGCTTTCTTT	CASSQVWTGDTEAFF
-	TRBV27	-	TRBJ1-1	TGTGCCAGCAGTTACAGGGAGAACACTGAAGCTTTCTTT	CASSYRENTEAFF
-	TRBV7-8	-	TRBJ2-3	TGTGCCAGCAGTCCAGGGGTTGGGTCGTATTTT	CASSPGVGSYF
-	TRBV6-5	few	TRBJ1-1	TGTGCCAGCACCCGAGGGGGGGGCATGAACACTGAAGCTTTCTTT	CASTRGGGMNTEAFF
-	TRBV4-2	-	TRBJ2-6	TGTGCCAGCAGCCAAGATACTGGGGCCAACGTCCTGACTTTC	CASSQDTGANVLTF
-	TRBV2	-	TRBJ1-2	TGTGCCAGCAGTAGAATTGTTGGAACTATGGGCTACACCTTC	CASSRIVGTMGYTF
TRBD1	TRBV5-1	-	TRBJ1-1	TGCGCCAGCAGCCTGTGGACAGGACAGGAAGCTTTCTTT	CASSLWTGQEAFF
-	TRBV10-1	-	TRBJ2-7	TGCGCCAGCAGCCTCGGGAGCTCCTACGAGCAGTACTTC	CASSLGSSYEQYF
-	TRBV29-1	-	TRBJ2-5	TGCAGCGTCCCCTTTGGCGGCGAAGAGACCCAATACTTC	CSVPFGGEETQYF
-	TRBV6-5	-	TRBJ1-1	TGTGCCAGCAGTTCAGGACCTTTTGGAGGTACTGAAGCTTTCTTT	CASSSGPFGGTEAFF
TRBD2	TRBV5-1	-	TRBJ2-7	TGCGCCAGCAGCTTGCTTAGCGGGGGGCCGAGCTCCTACGAGCAGTACTTC	CASSLLSGGPSSYEQYF
-	TRBV6-5	few	TRBJ1-5	TGTGCCAGCAGTACCGACACCCGCAATCAGCCCCAGCATTTT	CASSTDTRNQPQHF
-	TRBV28	once	TRBJ1-4	TGTGCCAGCAGTTTCTGGGAACTAGAAACTAATGAAAAACTGTTTTTT	CASSFWELETNEKLFF
TRBD1	TRBV11-2	-	TRBJ1-1	TGTGCCAGCAGCCCAGGGGGTTATAACACTGAAGCTTTCTTT	CASSPGGYNTEAFF
-	TRBV15	-	TRBJ2-7	TGTGCCACCAGCAGAGATCTAGGTCAAAACGAGCAGTACTTC	CATSRDLGQNEQYF
TRBD2	TRBV7-2	-	TRBJ2-2	TGTGCCAGCAGCTTAATGGGACTAGCGGGGGTGGCCGGGGAGCTGTTTTTT	CASSLMGLAGVAGELFF
-	TRBV6-6	-	TRBJ2-1	TGTGCCAGCAGTTACTCGTTGGACAGAGCCTACAATGAGCAGTTCTTC	CASSYSLDRAYNEQFF
TRBD2	TRBV28	-	TRBJ2-3	TGTGCCGTTGGGGGGGTTAGTGAGTCAGATACGCAGTATTTT	CAVGGVSESDTQYF
-	TRBV6-6	-	TRBJ2-7	TGTGCCAGCAGCCCCGGTCGCGAGCAGTACTTC	CASSPGREQYF
-	TRBV5-1	-	TRBJ2-2	TGCGCCAGCAGCCCGGACACTCCCGACACCGGGGAGCTGTTTTTT	CASSPDTPDTGELFF
TRBD2	TRBV18	-	TRBJ2-3	TGTGCCAGCTCACCAGGGGGAGGGCTTGCAGGAGATACGCAGTATTTT	CASSPGGGLAGDTQYF
TRBD1	TRBV5-4	-	TRBJ1-1	TGTGCCAGCAGACCCGACAGGGGGACTGAAGCTTTCTTT	CASRPDRGTEAFF
-	TRBV11-3	-	TRBJ2-3	TGTGCCAGCAGCGTAGGCGGGTGGGGGACAAACGGCACAGATACGCAGTATTTT	CASSVGGWGTNGTDTQYF